These 8 T cell receptor beta chains were sequenced from one sample in a study of radiation and T cells in renal cell carcinoma. Time point denoted: blood 4 weeks post-SBRT, at nephrectomy. Specified treatment: 15 Gy SBRT to primary tumor, nephrectomy 4 weeks later. Sequenced by immunoSEQ multiplex PCR; TCRdb stores in-frame clones only, minus some. Among 140,000 to 150,000 clones listed, approximately 86% were seen once. The sample here was blood, taken from a patient whose treatment included radiotherapy and nephrectomy. Source of these receptors: a woman aged 45-60 years with renal cell carcinoma.

The genes are TRBV7-2 and TRBJ2-7; TRBD2 aligns across 9 bases. The CDR3 has 14 amino acids. The junction had 2 bases not matched to a gene; V was cut back by 3 bases and J by 2 bases. The germline gives CDR1 SGHTA, CDR2 FQGNSA. CDR3 loop: CASSFSGGAYEQYF. Here the CDR3 DNA reads TGTGCCAGCAGCTTTAGCGGGGGAGCCTACGAGCAGTACTTC.

The V and J genes are TRBV11-3 and TRBJ2-1; TRBD1 might be the D (6 bases). Germline V gene data show CDR1 as SGHNT and CDR2 as YENEEA. The CDR3 contains 14 residues. Trimming shortened V by 2 bases and J by 7 bases, and 12 bases separated the two germline ends. CDR3 protein: CASSLTPTGNEQFF. The CDR3 DNA follows: TGTGCCAGCAGCTTAACCCCTACAGGGAATGAGCAGTTCTTC.

J is TRBJ2-2 and V is TRBV5-1; maybe TRBD1 (5 bases). V lost 5 bases and J 5 bases, leaving 13 bases between the germline ends. The CDR3 has 14 amino acids. From germline, CDR1 is SGHRS and CDR2 YFSETQ. The chain's CDR3 is CASSLIRGTGELFF. The CDR3 bases are TGCGCCAGCAGTTTGATAAGGGGTACCGGGGAGCTGTTTTTT.

The chain combines TRBV7-2 with TRBJ2-5; possibly TRBD1 for D (5 bases). Deletions cut 5 bases from V and 1 base from J, with 11 bases between. The CDR3 is 14 residues long. Germline assignment: CDR1 SGHTA and CDR2 FQGNSA. The CDR3 DNA sequence: TGTGCCAGCAGCCCTCGACAGAGCCAAGAGACCCAGTACTTC. Amino acid sequence: CASSPRQSQETQYF.

The CDR3 coding sequence is TGCGCCAGCAGCCCGTTCGATGTCAAGCCCCAGCATTTT. It is translated as CASSPFDVKPQHF. The rearrangement joins TRBV5-1 to TRBJ1-5; no reliable D call. Germline V gene lookup returns CDR1 SGHRS and CDR2 YFSETQ. This CDR3 contains 13 residues. V lost 4 bases, J lost 8 bases, and 13 bases lay in between.

The chain couples TRBV19 to TRBJ2-1; a possible D gene is TRBD1 (6 bases). The germline V gene encodes CDR1 LNHDA and CDR2 SQIVND (reference sequence). V was cut by 5 bases and J by 3 bases, with 11 bases left in between. The CDR3 totals 14 residues. CDR3 in DNA: TGTGCCAGTAGTCCTCAGGGGCGCTACAATGAGCAGTTCTTC. Residues: CASSPQGRYNEQFF. Full variable domain (remainder filled in from reference TRBV19 and TRBJ2-1): DGGITQSPKYLFRKEGQNVTLSCEQNLNHDAMYWYRQDPGQGLRLIYYSQIVNDFQKGDIAEGYSVSREKKESFPLTVTSAQKNPTAFYLCASSPQGRYNEQFFGPGTRLTVL.

The J gene is TRBJ1-5, the V gene TRBV7-8; D is unclear. V was shortened by 4 bases and J by 7 bases, with 11 bases between the two germline ends. Germline V gene sequence: CDR1 SGHVS, CDR2 FQNEAQ. This CDR3 is built from 13 residues. The CDR3 here is CASSSGRWQPQHF. CDR3 sequence (DNA): TGTGCCAGCAGCTCCGGTCGCTGGCAGCCCCAGCATTTT.

The chain carries TRBV18 and TRBJ2-7, with TRBD2 as a possible D gene (5 bases). Trimming removed 2 bases at V and 2 bases at J, with 13 bases between. The CDR3 loop spans 15 amino acids. CDR1 and CDR2 from the germline V gene are KGHSH and LQKENI. The CDR3: CASSPLEVLTYEQYF. CDR3 coding DNA: TGTGCCAGCTCACCATTGGAGGTGCTAACCTACGAGCAGTACTTC. Based on the CDR3 plus reference TRBV18 and TRBJ2-7, the full variable domain is NAGVMQNPRHLVRRRGQEARLRCSPMKGHSHVYWYRQLPEEGLKFMVYLQKENIIDESGMPKERFSAEFPKEGPSILRIQQVVRGDSAAYFCASSPLEVLTYEQYFGPGTRLTVT.